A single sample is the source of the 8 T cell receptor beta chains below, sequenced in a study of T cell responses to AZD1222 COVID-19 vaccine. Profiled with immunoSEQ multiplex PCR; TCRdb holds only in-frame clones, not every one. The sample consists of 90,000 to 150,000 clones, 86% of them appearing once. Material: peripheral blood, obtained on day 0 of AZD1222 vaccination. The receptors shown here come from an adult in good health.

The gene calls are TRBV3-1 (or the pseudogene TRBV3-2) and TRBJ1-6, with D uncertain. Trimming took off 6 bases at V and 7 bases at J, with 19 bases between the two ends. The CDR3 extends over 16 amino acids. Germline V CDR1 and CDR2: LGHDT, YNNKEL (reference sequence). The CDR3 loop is CASRATEVLNNSPLHF. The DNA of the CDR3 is TGTGCCAGCAGGGCAACAGAGGTGCTCAACAATTCACCCCTCCACTTT.

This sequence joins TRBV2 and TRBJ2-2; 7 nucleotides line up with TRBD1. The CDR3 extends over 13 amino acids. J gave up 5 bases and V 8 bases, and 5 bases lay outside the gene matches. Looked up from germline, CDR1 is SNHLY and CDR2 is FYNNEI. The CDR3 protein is CASGQELTGELFF. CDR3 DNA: TGTGCCAGCGGACAGGAGCTAACCGGGGAGCTGTTTTTT.

The CDR3 protein is CASSDTWVDEQYF. The CDR3 DNA is TGTGCCAGCAGCGATACCTGGGTGGACGAGCAGTACTTC. The rearrangement uses TRBV7-3 and TRBJ2-7, with D unclear. With 5 bases removed from V and 5 bases from J, the gap between germline ends came to 13 bases. There are 13 residues in the CDR3. CDR1 and CDR2 (germline): SGHTA, FQGTGA.

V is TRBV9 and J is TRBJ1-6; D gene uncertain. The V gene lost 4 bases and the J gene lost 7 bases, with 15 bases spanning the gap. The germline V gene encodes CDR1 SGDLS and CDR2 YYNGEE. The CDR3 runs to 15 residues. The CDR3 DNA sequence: TGTGCCAGCAGCTCAGCCCCAGGAATGAATTCACCCCTCCACTTT. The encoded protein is CASSSAPGMNSPLHF.

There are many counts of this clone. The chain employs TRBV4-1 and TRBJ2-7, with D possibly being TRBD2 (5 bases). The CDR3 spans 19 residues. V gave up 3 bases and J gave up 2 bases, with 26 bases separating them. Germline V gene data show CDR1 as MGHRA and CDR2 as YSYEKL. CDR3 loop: CASSHTKNSGLVRAYEQYF. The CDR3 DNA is TGCGCCAGCAGCCACACAAAGAATTCCGGACTGGTAAGGGCCTACGAGCAGTACTTC.

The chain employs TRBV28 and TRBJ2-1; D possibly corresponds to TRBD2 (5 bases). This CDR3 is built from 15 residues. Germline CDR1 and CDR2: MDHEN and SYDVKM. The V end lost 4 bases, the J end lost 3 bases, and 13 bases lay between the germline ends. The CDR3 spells CASSSPRGVYNEQFF. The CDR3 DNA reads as TGTGCCAGCAGTTCGCCCCGGGGTGTCTACAATGAGCAGTTCTTC.

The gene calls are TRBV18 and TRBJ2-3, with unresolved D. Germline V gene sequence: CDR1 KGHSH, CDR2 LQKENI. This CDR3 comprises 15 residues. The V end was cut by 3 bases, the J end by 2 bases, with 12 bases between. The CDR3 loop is CASSPTVAFTDTQYF. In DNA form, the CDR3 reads TGTGCCAGCTCACCCACGGTTGCGTTCACAGATACGCAGTATTTT.

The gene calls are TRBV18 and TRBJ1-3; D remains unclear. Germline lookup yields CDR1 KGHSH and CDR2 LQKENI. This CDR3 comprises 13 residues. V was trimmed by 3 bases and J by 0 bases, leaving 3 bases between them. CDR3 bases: TGTGCCAGCTCACCTGACTCTGGAAACACCATATATTTT. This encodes CASSPDSGNTIYF.